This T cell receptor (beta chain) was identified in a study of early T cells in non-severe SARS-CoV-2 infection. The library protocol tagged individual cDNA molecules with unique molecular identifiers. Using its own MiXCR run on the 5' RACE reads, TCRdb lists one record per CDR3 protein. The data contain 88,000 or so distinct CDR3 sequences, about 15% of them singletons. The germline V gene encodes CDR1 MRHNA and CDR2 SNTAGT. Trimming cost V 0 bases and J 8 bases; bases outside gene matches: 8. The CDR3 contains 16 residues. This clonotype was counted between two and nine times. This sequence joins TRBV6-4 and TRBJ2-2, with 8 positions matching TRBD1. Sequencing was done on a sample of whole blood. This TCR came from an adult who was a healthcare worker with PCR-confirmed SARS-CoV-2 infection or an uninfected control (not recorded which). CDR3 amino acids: CASSDSTGQGRGELFF. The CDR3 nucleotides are TGTGCCAGCAGTGACTCGACCGGACAGGGCAGGGGGGAGCTGTTTTTT.